These 9 T cell receptor beta chains share one sample of origin, sequenced in a study of regulatory T cells in long-lasting Graves disease. Construction of TCR beta libraries relied on iRepertoire HTBI primers and on Arm-PCR targeting CDR3 regions. MiXCR was run by TCRdb on the multiplex PCR reads, yielding one entry per CDR3 protein. This sample has roughly 510,000 distinct CDR3 sequences, with 15% to 20% found just once. As to time point: newly diagnosed GD, antithyroid drugs for less than 3 months. From PBMCs, RNA was extracted and then used to make the TCR library. A further study also used this sample, focusing on T cells in Graves' hyperthyroidism and ophthalmopathy.

This material consisted of peripheral blood mononuclear cells (PBMCs), taken at new diagnosis, from a patient treated with antithyroid drugs. The receptors were gathered from a man between 18 and 35 years old with Graves disease.

This chain uses TRBV7-2 with TRBJ2-5; no clear D. V lost 3 bases and J lost 3, with 11 bases in between. The CDR3 spans 14 residues. CDR1 SGHTA and CDR2 FQGNSA come from the germline V gene. The CDR3 region has the DNA TGTGCCAGCAGCTTGGGCGGAGTCGAAGAGACCCAGTACTTC. This codes for CASSLGGVEETQYF. The variable domain in full, with the rest retrieved from reference TRBV7-2 and TRBJ2-5, is GAGVSQSPSNKVTEKGKDVELRCDPISGHTALYWYRQSLGQGLEFLIYFQGNSAPDKSGLPSDRFSAERTGGSVSTLTIQRTQQEDSAVYLCASSLGGVEETQYFGPGTRLLVL.

This clonotype was counted a few times. The rearrangement uses TRBV20-1 and TRBJ2-1; D ambiguous. Germline CDR1 and CDR2: DFQATT and SNEGSKA (reference sequence). V was trimmed by 2 bases and J by 4 bases, leaving 21 bases between them. This CDR3 contains 17 residues. CDR3 DNA sequence: TGCAGTGCTAGACCCTTTGTTGGATCCTCAGATTACAATGAGCAGTTCTTC. Its protein product is CSARPFVGSSDYNEQFF.

This clonotype was seen only a few times. The chain employs TRBV5-1 and TRBJ2-1; 9 bases match TRBD1. The junction had 14 bases not matched to a gene; V was cut back by 4 bases and J by 0 bases. Germline CDR1 SGHRS, CDR2 YFSETQ. The CDR3 spans 19 residues. CDR3 coding DNA: TGCGCCAGCAGCAATACCGGGACAGGGCGTCAAAGCTCCTACAATGAGCAGTTCTTC. Amino acid sequence: CASSNTGTGRQSSYNEQFF.

This clonotype turned up a few times. As DNA, the CDR3 is TGCGCCAGCAGCCCAGCCGGGACAGGCTACGGGGAGCTGTTTTTT. Protein: CASSPAGTGYGELFF. This chain connects TRBV5-1 to TRBJ2-2; 8 bases agree with TRBD1. Germline trimming cut 4 bases from V and 7 bases from J; bases unmatched to any gene: 9. The CDR3 spans 15 residues. From germline, CDR1 is SGHRS and CDR2 YFSETQ. Based on the CDR3 plus reference TRBV5-1 and TRBJ2-2, the full variable domain is KAGVTQTPRYLIKTRGQQVTLSCSPISGHRSVSWYQQTPGQGLQFLFEYFSETQRNKGNFPGRFSGRQFSNSRSEMNVSTLELGDSALYLCASSPAGTGYGELFFGEGSRLTVL.

This rearrangement joins TRBV4-1 to TRBJ2-5; 11 bases are a match to TRBD2. Unmatched junction bases numbered 8, after V lost 2 bases and J lost 3 bases. CDR1 is MGHRA, CDR2 YSYEKL, per germline. This CDR3 has 17 amino acids. CDR3 residues: CASSQILLAGGKETQYF. CDR3 in DNA: TGCGCCAGCAGCCAAATCCTCCTAGCGGGAGGTAAAGAGACCCAGTACTTC.

Many counts were recorded for this clonotype. CDR3 sequence: CASSDSWTAKGYTF. The CDR3 DNA follows: TGTGCCAGCAGTGACTCTTGGACAGCGAAGGGCTACACCTTC. The V gene is TRBV2, the J gene TRBJ1-2; maybe TRBD1 (6 bases). Germline-derived CDR1 and CDR2 are SNHLY and FYNNEI. The V end lost 3 bases, the J end lost 8 bases, and 16 bases lay between the germline ends. The CDR3 has 14 residues.

This chain uses TRBV28 with TRBJ2-6; 7 positions match TRBD1. The V segment lost 5 bases and the J segment 2 bases; nucleotides outside the gene matches: 6. CDR1 MDHEN and CDR2 SYDVKM come from the germline V gene. The length of the CDR3 is 16 residues. The CDR3 DNA sequence: TGTGCCAGCAGTGTAGGGACAGCTCCTGGGGCCAACGTCCTGACTTTC. It is translated as CASSVGTAPGANVLTF.

This clonotype was counted at least ten times. The rearrangement links TRBV11-1 to TRBJ2-7, with D perhaps matching TRBD2 (5 bases). This CDR3 is built from 15 residues. The V end was cut by 2 bases, the J end by 2 bases, with 13 bases between. Germline CDR1 reads SGHAT; CDR2 reads FQDESV (reference sequence). The CDR3 DNA follows: TGTGCCAGCAGCTTATCTGCGGACTCTGCCTACGAGCAGTACTTC. It is translated as CASSLSADSAYEQYF.

In its sample, this clonotype was seen many times. The V call is TRBV18, the J call TRBJ1-1; possibly TRBD1 for D (5 bases). Trimming shortened V by 3 bases and J by 3 bases, and 20 bases separated the two germline ends. Per germline, CDR1 KGHSH and CDR2 LQKENI. The CDR3 loop spans 17 amino acids. CDR3 coding DNA: TGTGCCAGCTCACCCTTGATGTCCTCGGGGACGGACACTGAAGCTTTCTTT. Translating gives CASSPLMSSGTDTEAFF.